This T cell receptor beta chain was identified in a study of post-analysis software for immune sequencing data. Overall study: The disease courses covered relapsing-remitting, secondary progressive and progressive-relapsing multiple sclerosis. Findings and limits, study-wide: Samples prepared in the same batch strongly co-clustered by F measure. Patients showed TRBV5-6, TRBV5-1 and TRBV20-1 among about five TRBV segments more frequent than in controls. Comparison with controls showed significantly lower normalized Chao1 diversity in multiple sclerosis patients.

This clonotype was detected only a few times. What it recognizes is unknown. There are 10 residues in the CDR3. CDR1 is SEHNR, CDR2 FQNEAQ, per germline (reference sequence). Trimming took off 9 bases at V and 4 bases at J, with 5 bases between the two ends. Libraries were made from TCR beta cDNA, and they carried unique molecular identifiers. There were 1 to 10 million T cells, and about half a million cDNA molecules came from them. TCRdb re-called the PCR reads through MiXCR, storing one row per CDR3 protein. This table has roughly 650,000 distinct CDR3 sequences, around 64% appearing once. The J gene is TRBJ2-3, the V gene TRBV7-9; D is unclear. This receptor was obtained from a girl aged 2 to 10 with multiple sclerosis. Sequences were obtained from blood. The CDR3 sequence: CASSSDTQYF. The CDR3 DNA follows: TGTGCCAGTTCGTCAGATACGCAGTATTTT.